The 26 T cell receptor beta chains in this list originate from one sample, sequenced in a study of CD8+ T cells in alopecia areata. Sequencing relied on a cDNA template that was reverse transcribed from extracted RNA. The data were produced by immunoSEQ multiplex PCR, yet TCRdb's version contains in-frame clones alone and is incomplete. Counted here are 130,000 to 150,000 clones, less than 65% occurring once; the ten biggest clones make up 36%. Sequenced sample: CD8+ T cells sorted from blood. The receptors were sampled from a human donor in good health.

This chain uses TRBV29-1 with TRBJ2-3, with 9 nucleotides matching TRBD1. The V and J ends lost 3 bases and 2 bases, in that order; junction bases with no gene match: 6. There are 15 residues in the CDR3. The germline V gene has CDR1 SQVTM and CDR2 ANQGSEA. CDR3 protein: CSVDTGTGITDTQYF. CDR3 coding DNA: TGCAGCGTTGACACTGGGACAGGGATCACAGATACGCAGTATTTT.

The chain links TRBV4-1 to TRBJ2-7; possibly TRBD2 for D (5 bases). In germline, CDR1 is MGHRA, CDR2 YSYEKL. The CDR3 extends over 13 amino acids. V was shortened by 4 bases and J by 5 bases, with 12 bases between the two germline ends. For the CDR3, the DNA is TGCGCCAGCAGCCTCAACGACGGGAACGAGCAGTACTTC. This gives the protein CASSLNDGNEQYF.

The chain uses TRBV13 and TRBJ2-1, with 8 bases matching TRBD2. Germline CDR1 and CDR2: PRHDT and FYEKMQ (reference sequence). V trimming: 3 bases; J trimming: 4 bases; junction bases outside the gene matches: 5. The CDR3 extends over 15 amino acids. The DNA for the CDR3 is TGTGCCAGCAGCTTCCGACTAGCGTCATACAATGAGCAGTTCTTC. Translation: CASSFRLASYNEQFF.

V and J are TRBV2 and TRBJ2-7; D uncertain. V was shortened by 4 bases and J by 3 bases, with 16 bases between the two germline ends. The length of the CDR3 is 15 residues. CDR1 and CDR2 from the germline V gene are SNHLY and FYNNEI. CDR3 coding DNA: TGTGCCAGCAGTGGTCTCGCCGCAGCCTTCTACGAGCAGTACTTC. Its translation: CASSGLAAAFYEQYF. The whole variable domain, filled in from reference TRBV2 and TRBJ2-7, reads EPEVTQTPSHQVTQMGQEVILRCVPISNHLYFYWYRQILGQKVEFLVSFYNNEISEKSEIFDDQFSVERPDGSNFTLKIRSTKLEDSAMYFCASSGLAAAFYEQYFGPGTRLTVT.

This chain links TRBV15 with TRBJ2-2; 9 positions agree with TRBD1. V shed 8 bases and J 0 bases; nucleotides not matched to a gene: 4. There are 15 residues in the CDR3. Germline assignment: CDR1 LNHNV and CDR2 YYDKDF (reference sequence). In DNA, the CDR3 is TGTGCCACCGGACAGGGGCCAACGAACACCGGGGAGCTGTTTTTT. It translates to CATGQGPTNTGELFF.

The rearrangement uses TRBV6-5 and TRBJ2-2; D is ambiguous. This CDR3 has 15 amino acids. Trimming took 5 bases from V and 3 from J, leaving 13 bases between them. From germline, CDR1 is MNHEY and CDR2 SVGAGI. In DNA form, the CDR3 reads TGTGCCAGCAGTCAACGACGGTGGGACACCGGGGAGCTGTTTTTT. Protein product: CASSQRRWDTGELFF.

The J gene is TRBJ1-2, the V gene TRBV6-5; D remains unclear. The CDR3 spans 13 residues. Germline loops: CDR1 MNHEY, CDR2 SVGAGI. V lost 0 bases, J lost 1 base, and 3 bases lay in between. CDR3 sequence reads: CASSYSINYGYTF. The CDR3, as DNA: TGTGCCAGCAGTTACTCGATTAACTATGGCTACACCTTC.

The CDR3 DNA follows: TGCAGCGTTGAGGGGTACGAGTCGAACACTGAAGCTTTCTTT. The encoded protein is CSVEGYESNTEAFF. V usage is TRBV29-1 and J usage is TRBJ1-1; D is unclear. Germline V gene lookup returns CDR1 SQVTM and CDR2 ANQGSEA. CDR3 length equals 14 residues. Trimming took off 3 bases at V and 1 base at J, with 12 bases between the two ends. The full variable domain, its missing parts supplied by reference TRBV29-1 and TRBJ1-1, is SAVISQKPSRDICQRGTSLTIQCQVDSQVTMMFWYRQQPGQSLTLIATANQGSEATYESGFVIDKFPISRPNLTFSTLTVSNMSPEDSSIYLCSVEGYESNTEAFFGQGTRLTVV.

The genes are TRBV6-5 and TRBJ1-1; possibly TRBD1 for D (6 bases). This CDR3 spans 15 amino acids. The ends were cut back, 2 bases at V and 4 bases at J, with 14 bases in the middle. Per the germline V gene, CDR1 is MNHEY and CDR2 is SVGAGI. For the CDR3, the DNA is TGTGCCAGCAGTTACACTTTACAGGGAGGCACTGAAGCTTTCTTT. It specifies CASSYTLQGGTEAFF.

V usage is TRBV5-1 and J usage is TRBJ2-7; possibly TRBD1 or TRBD2 for D (5 bases each). CDR3 size: 16 residues. Trimming removed 4 bases at V and 3 bases at J, with 20 bases between. Germline CDR1 reads SGHRS; CDR2 reads YFSETQ. For the CDR3, the DNA is TGCGCCAGCAGCGCGCCGGGGCAGGGCGTCGACTACGAGCAGTACTTC. Translating it yields CASSAPGQGVDYEQYF. The entire variable domain, with the rest obtained from reference TRBV5-1 and TRBJ2-7, is as follows: KAGVTQTPRYLIKTRGQQVTLSCSPISGHRSVSWYQQTPGQGLQFLFEYFSETQRNKGNFPGRFSGRQFSNSRSEMNVSTLELGDSALYLCASSAPGQGVDYEQYFGPGTRLTVT.

V usage is TRBV29-1 and J usage is TRBJ2-2, with D perhaps matching TRBD1 or TRBD2 (5 bases each). The CDR3 sequence is 15 residues long. Germline values: CDR1 SQVTM, CDR2 ANQGSEA. The V end lost 4 bases, the J end lost 2 bases, and 14 bases lay between the germline ends. The CDR3 sequence is CSVGGVEHNTGELFF. In DNA form, the CDR3 reads TGCAGCGTTGGAGGGGTCGAGCATAACACCGGGGAGCTGTTTTTT.

V usage is TRBV29-1 and J usage is TRBJ1-1; 7 nucleotides align to TRBD1. The V gene end was trimmed by 4 bases and the J gene end by 5 bases; junction bases not matched to a gene: 10. CDR3 length: 14 amino acids. Germline-derived CDR1 and CDR2 are SQVTM and ANQGSEA. CDR3 sequence reads: CSVVGEGASTEAFF. CDR3 DNA: TGCAGCGTTGTAGGGGAGGGGGCGAGTACTGAAGCTTTCTTT.

This chain uses TRBV2 with TRBJ2-1; no reliable D call. CDR1 and CDR2 from the germline V gene are SNHLY and FYNNEI. The V gene lost 2 bases and the J gene lost 7 bases, with 6 bases spanning the gap. The CDR3 extends over 12 amino acids. The chain's CDR3 is CASSEMENEQFF. CDR3 nucleotides: TGTGCCAGCAGTGAAATGGAAAATGAGCAGTTCTTC.

A single count supports this clone. In DNA form, the CDR3 reads TGCGCCAGCAGCTTCGGGCAGGGGAACACTGAAGCTTTCTTT. It is translated as CASSFGQGNTEAFF. V is TRBV5-1 and J is TRBJ1-1, with D perhaps TRBD1 (5 bases). The ends were cut back, 2 bases at V and 1 base at J, with 9 bases in the middle. Germline loops: CDR1 SGHRS, CDR2 YFSETQ. The CDR3 sequence is 14 residues long.

In its sample, this clone was seen a few times. This chain uses TRBV18 with TRBJ2-5; D is ambiguous. CDR1 and CDR2 from the germline V gene are KGHSH and LQKENI. The CDR3 is 16 residues long. V was clipped by 2 bases and J by 0 bases, with 13 bases between them. CDR3 sequence (DNA): TGTGCCAGCTCACCAGCAGGTCCGAAGTACCAAGAGACCCAGTACTTC. Translation gives CASSPAGPKYQETQYF.

The gene calls are TRBV6-5 and TRBJ2-7, with 7 bases fitting TRBD1. Losses at the gene ends were 6 bases for V and 5 bases for J; bases not matched to a gene: 13. Germline CDR1 and CDR2: MNHEY and SVGAGI. This CDR3 has 15 amino acids. Here the CDR3 reads CASSLGRGGKDEQYF. For the CDR3, the DNA is TGTGCCAGCAGCCTGGGGCGAGGGGGCAAAGACGAGCAGTACTTC.

The chain employs TRBV20-1 and TRBJ2-1, with no clear D. The V gene lost 2 bases and the J gene lost 9 bases, with 8 bases spanning the gap. Germline V lookup: CDR1 DFQATT, CDR2 SNEGSKA (reference sequence). The CDR3 sequence is 11 residues long. The CDR3 spells CSARSMAEQFF. The CDR3 region has the DNA TGCAGTGCTAGATCGATGGCTGAGCAGTTCTTC.

The V and J genes are TRBV30 and TRBJ2-1; D remains ambiguous. The germline V gene encodes CDR1 GTSNPN and CDR2 SVGIG (reference sequence). The V end was cut by 1 base, the J end by 7 bases, with 14 bases between. The CDR3 has 14 residues. For the CDR3, the DNA is TGTGCCTGGAGTGGATGGCCTAAGGTTAATGAGCAGTTCTTC. It codes for CAWSGWPKVNEQFF.

This clone appeared once. At the DNA level, this CDR3 is encoded by other sequences in the same sample as well. The chain joins TRBV29-1 to TRBJ2-7; 8 bases are a match to TRBD1. The CDR3 length is 16 residues. The J segment lost 2 bases and the V segment lost 3 bases, leaving 12 bases of the junction unmatched. Germline lookup yields CDR1 SQVTM and CDR2 ANQGSEA. CDR3 sequence: CSVEATGAEPTYEQYF. CDR3 coding DNA: TGCAGCGTTGAGGCGACAGGGGCGGAACCGACCTACGAGCAGTACTTC.

The J gene is TRBJ2-3, the V gene TRBV6-1; 7 bases line up with TRBD2. The CDR3 is made up of 15 amino acids. V lost 1 base, J lost 6 bases, and 7 bases stayed unmatched. CDR1 is MNHNS, CDR2 SASEGT, per germline. The CDR3: CASSEEVKLADTQYF. Written as DNA, the CDR3 is TGTGCCAGCAGTGAAGAAGTAAAACTAGCGGATACGCAGTATTTT.

J is TRBJ1-2 and V is TRBV14, with TRBD1 matching over 11 bases. V was pared by 4 bases and J by 8 bases, with 6 bases of the junction left unmatched. The germline V gene has CDR1 SGHDN and CDR2 FVKESK. CDR3 length equals 14 residues. This CDR3 is CASSLGQGASGYTF. CDR3 nucleotides: TGTGCCAGCAGCCTAGGACAGGGGGCGTCCGGCTACACCTTC.

This clone showed up just a few times. The gene calls are TRBV27 and TRBJ2-7; D remains unclear. Germline V CDR1 and CDR2: MNHEY, SMNVEV (reference sequence). The V gene lost 4 bases and the J gene lost 5 bases, with 6 bases spanning the gap. The CDR3 totals 11 residues. CDR3: CASSSGDEQYF. CDR3 nucleotides: TGTGCCAGCAGTTCTGGGGACGAGCAGTACTTC.

V usage is TRBV7-9 and J usage is TRBJ1-1, with 8 nucleotides matching TRBD1. Germline V CDR1 and CDR2: SEHNR, FQNEAQ (reference sequence). The ends lost 6 bases at V and 0 bases at J; junction bases unmatched: 3. The CDR3 is 14 residues long. The CDR3 sequence is CASRPQGVNTEAFF. CDR3 bases: TGTGCCAGCAGGCCACAGGGGGTGAACACTGAAGCTTTCTTT. Using reference TRBV7-9 and TRBJ1-1 for the parts outside the CDR3, the full variable domain is DTGVSQNPRHKITKRGQNVTFRCDPISEHNRLYWYRQTLGQGPEFLTYFQNEAQLEKSRLLSDRFSAERPKGSFSTLEIQRTEQGDSAMYLCASRPQGVNTEAFFGQGTRLTVV.

The rearrangement uses TRBV11-2 and TRBJ2-5; TRBD2 matches 10 bases. This CDR3 region has 14 residues. Germline V lookup: CDR1 SGHAT, CDR2 FQNNGV. J lost 4 bases, V lost 1 base, and 0 bases had no gene match. The CDR3 DNA sequence: TGTGCCAGCAGCTTAGCTAGCGGGAGAGAGACCCAGTACTTC. Amino acid sequence: CASSLASGRETQYF.

This clone has more than one count but fewer than ten. V gene TRBV7-9 combines with J gene TRBJ1-1; a possible D gene is TRBD1 (5 bases). The CDR3 has 12 residues. With 3 bases removed from V and 10 bases from J, the gap between germline ends came to 12 bases. CDR1 is SEHNR and CDR2 is FQNEAQ in the germline V gene (reference sequence). DNA for the CDR3: TGTGCCAGCAGCTTCTCCGGGGACGGAGCTTTCTTT. It codes for CASSFSGDGAFF.

This chain uses TRBV15 with TRBJ2-7; D possibly corresponds to TRBD1 (5 bases). V lost 0 bases and J 9 bases, leaving 12 bases between the germline ends. Germline CDR1 and CDR2: LNHNV and YYDKDF (reference sequence). The CDR3 runs 13 residues. The CDR3 nucleotides read TGTGCCACCAGCAGAGACTCAAGTAGGGGGCAGTACTTC. Its translation: CATSRDSSRGQYF.